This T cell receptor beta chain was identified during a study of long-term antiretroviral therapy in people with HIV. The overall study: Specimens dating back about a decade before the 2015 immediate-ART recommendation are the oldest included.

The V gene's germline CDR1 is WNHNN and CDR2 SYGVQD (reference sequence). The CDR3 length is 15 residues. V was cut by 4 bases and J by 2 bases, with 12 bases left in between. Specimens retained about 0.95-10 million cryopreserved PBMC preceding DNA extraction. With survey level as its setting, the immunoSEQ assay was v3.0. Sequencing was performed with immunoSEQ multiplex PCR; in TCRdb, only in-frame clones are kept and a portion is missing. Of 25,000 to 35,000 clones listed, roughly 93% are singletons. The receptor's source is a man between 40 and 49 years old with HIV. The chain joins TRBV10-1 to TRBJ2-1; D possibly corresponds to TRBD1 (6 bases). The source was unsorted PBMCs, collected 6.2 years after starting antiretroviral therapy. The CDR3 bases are TGCGCCAGCAGTGGAACAGGGTGGCCCTACAATGAGCAGTTCTTC. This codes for CASSGTGWPYNEQFF.